This T cell receptor (beta chain) stems from a study of Ad26.COV2.S vaccination and SARS-CoV-2 variants. Study overall: Trial arm assignment for the donor was COV1001 Ad26.COV2.S. The study gave Ad26.COV2.S intramuscularly, once or twice 56 days apart.

The V and J ends lost 4 bases and 0 bases, in that order; junction bases with no gene match: 5. The CDR3 loop spans 16 amino acids. Germline CDR1 reads KGHSH; CDR2 reads LQKENI. Method: immunoSEQ multiplex PCR; TCRdb's copy keeps in-frame clones and lacks some. The sample contains about 460,000 clones, about nine tenths of which appear only once. Described treatment: some 20 received Ad26.COV2.S at low or high dose, single or two shots; a few received placebo; per-sample allocation not given. After the first vaccine or placebo injection, samples were drawn on day 63. Within Boston, the person who donated was an adult of 18-55 years.

V is TRBV18 and J is TRBJ1-4; 7 bases match TRBD1. The specimen comprised peripheral blood, sampled in a trial of Ad26.COV2.S vaccine versus placebo. This receptor was taken from a person between 18 and 60 years old who received the Ad26.COV2.S COVID-19 vaccine or a placebo. Written as DNA, the CDR3 is TGTGCCAGCTCACGACAGGGAGGAGCAACTAATGAAAAACTGTTTTTT. Translated: CASSRQGGATNEKLFF.